This T cell receptor beta chain was recorded in a study of CD8 T cells in Susac syndrome. Study conclusions and caveats: The TCR sequencing and HLA analysis in the study involved a relatively small number of individuals, as the study acknowledged.

The controls, all healthy donors, were matched for age and sex. Germline lookup yields CDR1 GTSNPN and CDR2 SVGIG (reference sequence). Trimming pared 0 bases from V and 5 bases from J, leaving 20 bases between. CDR3 size: 17 residues. Points on this clonotype: Its antigen remains unknown.

An input of about 0.5 to 1 ug of RNA was subjected to reverse transcription using random hexamers. Amplification of TCR beta CDR3 across 54 Vbeta and 13 Jbeta was performed with immunoSEQ multiplex PCR. TCRdb used MiXCR to reprocess the immunoSEQ multiplex PCR reads, holding one entry per CDR3 protein. This sample has around 200,000 distinct CDR3 sequences, with roughly 94% found just once. The receptor's source is a human donor in good health. The V and J genes are TRBV30 and TRBJ1-5; tentatively, D is TRBD1 (5 bases). The sequencing sample was made of CD4+ T cells from PBMCs. CDR3 loop: CAWSVGHGSREYQPQHF. The DNA for the CDR3 is TGTGCCTGGAGTGTAGGCCATGGAAGCAGGGAGTATCAGCCCCAGCATTTT.